The entry that follows covers one T cell receptor beta chain sequence. The sample is drawn from a study of blood T cell repertoires in COVID-19. Profiled with immunoSEQ multiplex PCR; TCRdb holds only in-frame clones, not every one. The data contain 84,000 or so clones, around four fifths of them singletons. After removal of 5 bases from V and 2 bases from J, the junction contained 5 bases not matched to a gene. This CDR3 region has 14 residues. CDR1 and CDR2 (germline): SGHRS, YFSETQ. The J gene is TRBJ2-3, the V gene TRBV5-1, with 7 bases identical to TRBD2. This receptor was taken from a woman in her seventies with active or convalescent COVID-19. Material: peripheral blood. CDR3: CASSPRGDTDTQYF. DNA of the CDR3: TGCGCCAGCAGTCCCCGGGGGGACACAGATACGCAGTATTTT.